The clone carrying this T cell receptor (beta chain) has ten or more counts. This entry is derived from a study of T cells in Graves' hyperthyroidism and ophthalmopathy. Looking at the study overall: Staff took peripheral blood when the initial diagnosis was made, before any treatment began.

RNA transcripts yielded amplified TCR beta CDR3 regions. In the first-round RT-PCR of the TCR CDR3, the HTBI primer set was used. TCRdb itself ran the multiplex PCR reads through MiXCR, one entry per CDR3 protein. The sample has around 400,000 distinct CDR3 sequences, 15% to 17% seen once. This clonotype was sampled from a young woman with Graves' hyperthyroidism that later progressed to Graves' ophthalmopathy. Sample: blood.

The CDR3 DNA follows: TGCAGTGCCCAACTTCCGGGACAGGGAATTTGGGTAGTCAACTACGAGCAGTACTTC. It specifies CSAQLPGQGIWVVNYEQYF. V usage is TRBV20-1 and J usage is TRBJ2-7, with 9 bases fitting TRBD1. V lost 6 bases to trimming and J lost 3 bases; unmatched junction nucleotides: 24. The CDR3 runs to 19 residues. CDR1 is DFQATT, CDR2 SNEGSKA, per germline (reference sequence).